What follows is one TCR beta chain and its context. The sample comes from a study of blood T cell repertoires in COVID-19. Study context: Whether acute or convalescent, the COVID-19 samples came from the United States, Italy and Spain. T cells, B-cell-depleted T cells, or PBMCs provided the cDNA or gDNA that served as material.

After removal of 5 bases from V and 3 bases from J, the junction contained 4 bases not matched to a gene. This CDR3 has 13 amino acids. Germline loops: CDR1 SQVTM, CDR2 ANQGSEA. As processed by the authors: Counts of nucleated cells, estimated from reference gene primer amplification, were obtained. Generated by immunoSEQ multiplex PCR, the TCRdb table keeps only in-frame clones and is missing some. That table supplies the V and J calls and clone size; D and trimming were determined from the DNA. There are 84,000 or so clones in the sample; around 88% occur only once, and roughly two fifths lies in the top ten.

This chain connects TRBV29-1 to TRBJ2-7, with 10 bases aligning to TRBD1. Material for sequencing was peripheral blood. The clonotype originates from a man older than 75 with active or convalescent COVID-19. The CDR3 reads CSVWDRGLYEQYF. CDR3 DNA sequence: TGCAGCGTTTGGGACAGGGGCCTCTACGAGCAGTACTTC.